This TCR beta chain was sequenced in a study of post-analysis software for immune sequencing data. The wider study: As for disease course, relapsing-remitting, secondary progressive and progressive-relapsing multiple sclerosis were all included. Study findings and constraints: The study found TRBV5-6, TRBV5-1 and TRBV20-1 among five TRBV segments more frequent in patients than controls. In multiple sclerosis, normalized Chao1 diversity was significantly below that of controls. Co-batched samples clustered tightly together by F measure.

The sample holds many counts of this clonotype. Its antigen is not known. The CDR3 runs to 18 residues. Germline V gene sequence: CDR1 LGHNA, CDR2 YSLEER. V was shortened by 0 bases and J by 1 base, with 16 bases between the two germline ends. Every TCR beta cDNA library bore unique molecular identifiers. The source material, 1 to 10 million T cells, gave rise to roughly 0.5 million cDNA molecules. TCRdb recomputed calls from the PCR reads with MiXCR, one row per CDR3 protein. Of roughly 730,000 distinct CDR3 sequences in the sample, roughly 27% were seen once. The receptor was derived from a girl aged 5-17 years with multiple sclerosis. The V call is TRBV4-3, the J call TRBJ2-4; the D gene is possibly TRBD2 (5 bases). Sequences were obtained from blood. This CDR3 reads CASSQDLRAGLAKNIQYF. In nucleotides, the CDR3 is TGCGCCAGCAGCCAAGATCTTAGGGCTGGACTGGCCAAAAACATTCAGTACTTC.